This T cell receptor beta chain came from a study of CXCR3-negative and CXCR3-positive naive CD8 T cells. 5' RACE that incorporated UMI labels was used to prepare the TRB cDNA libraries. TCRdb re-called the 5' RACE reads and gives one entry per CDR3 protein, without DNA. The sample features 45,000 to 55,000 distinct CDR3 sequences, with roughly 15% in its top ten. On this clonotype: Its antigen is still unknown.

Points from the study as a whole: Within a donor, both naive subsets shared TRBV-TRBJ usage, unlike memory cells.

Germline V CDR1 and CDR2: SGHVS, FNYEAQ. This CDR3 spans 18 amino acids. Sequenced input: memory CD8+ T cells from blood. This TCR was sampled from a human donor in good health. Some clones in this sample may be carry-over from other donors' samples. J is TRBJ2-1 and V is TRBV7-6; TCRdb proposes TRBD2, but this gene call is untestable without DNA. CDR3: CASTGGLAGLSSYNEQFF. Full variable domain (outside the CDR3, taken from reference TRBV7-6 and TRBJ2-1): GAGVSQSPRYKVTKRGQDVALRCDPISGHVSLYWYRQALGQGPEFLTYFNYEAQQDKSGLPNDRFSAERPEGSISTLTIQRTEQRDSAMYRCASTGGLAGLSSYNEQFFGPGTRLTVL.